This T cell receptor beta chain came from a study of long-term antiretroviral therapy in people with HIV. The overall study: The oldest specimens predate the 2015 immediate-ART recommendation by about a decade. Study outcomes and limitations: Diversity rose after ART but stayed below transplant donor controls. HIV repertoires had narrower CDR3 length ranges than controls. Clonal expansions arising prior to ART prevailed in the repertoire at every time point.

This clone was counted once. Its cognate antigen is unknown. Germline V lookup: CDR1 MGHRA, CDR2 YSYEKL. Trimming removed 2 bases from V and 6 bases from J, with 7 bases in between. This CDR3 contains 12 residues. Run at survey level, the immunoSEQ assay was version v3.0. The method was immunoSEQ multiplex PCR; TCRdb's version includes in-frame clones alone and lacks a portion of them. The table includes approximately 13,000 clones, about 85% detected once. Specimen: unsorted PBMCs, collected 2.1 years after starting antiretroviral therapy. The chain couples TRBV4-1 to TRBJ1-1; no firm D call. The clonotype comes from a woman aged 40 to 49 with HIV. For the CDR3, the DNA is TGCGCCAGCAGCCAAAGTTATGCTGAAGCTTTCTTT. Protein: CASSQSYAEAFF.